A single sample is the source of the 10 T cell receptor beta chains below, sequenced in a study of cytomegalovirus exposure and HLA in healthy donors. TCRdb keeps only in-frame clones here, not all; method: immunoSEQ multiplex PCR. The table records 120,000 or so clones, 89% of them present only once. The sequenced material came from PBMCs. Source of these receptors: a woman between 18 and 29 years old in good health and CMV-seronegative.

This clone showed up just a few times. The chain recombines TRBV5-1 with TRBJ2-1; a weak D match, TRBD1 (5 bases). Deletions cut 2 bases from V and 5 bases from J, with 14 bases between. Germline values: CDR1 SGHRS, CDR2 YFSETQ. The CDR3 loop spans 15 amino acids. The CDR3: CASSLTDSFDNEQFF. The CDR3 DNA reads as TGCGCCAGCAGCTTAACTGACAGCTTTGACAATGAGCAGTTCTTC.

The V call is TRBV4-2, the J call TRBJ2-1; D not resolved. Between the trimmed V and J ends, which lost 0 bases and 8 bases, there was a span of 5 bases. This CDR3 spans 12 amino acids. CDR1 LGHNA and CDR2 YNFKEQ come from the germline V gene. The CDR3 DNA reads as TGTGCCAGCAGCCAAGATCGTGATGAGCAGTTCTTC. As protein: CASSQDRDEQFF.

The V gene is TRBV30, the J gene TRBJ1-2, with 8 bases lining up with TRBD1. This CDR3 is built from 12 residues. V gave up 4 bases and J gave up 5 bases; unmatched junction bases: 3. CDR1 is GTSNPN and CDR2 is SVGIG in the germline V gene (reference sequence). CDR3 in DNA: TGTGCCTGGACGGGACAGGTTTATGGCTACACCTTC. This gives the protein CAWTGQVYGYTF.

V and J are TRBV13 and TRBJ1-2; 7 bases map to TRBD1. Germline loops: CDR1 PRHDT, CDR2 FYEKMQ (reference sequence). The CDR3 loop spans 17 amino acids. V gave up 5 bases and J gave up 0 bases; unmatched junction bases: 12. CDR3 protein: CASSLVPGGATNYGYTF. CDR3 DNA sequence: TGTGCCAGCAGCCTAGTCCCAGGGGGAGCCACTAACTATGGCTACACCTTC.

The chain has TRBV18 and TRBJ1-6; D gene ambiguous. The CDR3 extends over 14 amino acids. Trimming cost V 0 bases and J 10 bases, with 10 bases left between them. Germline V CDR1 and CDR2: KGHSH, LQKENI. The DNA of the CDR3 is TGTGCCAGCTCACCACCGACGGGGTGGTCACCCCTCCACTTT. Its translation: CASSPPTGWSPLHF.

This clone was picked up one time. The chain is built from TRBV7-9 and TRBJ2-2; D might be TRBD2 (5 bases). CDR1 SEHNR and CDR2 FQNEAQ come from the germline V gene (reference sequence). Trimming stripped 2 bases from V and 7 bases from J, with 14 bases between. The CDR3 sequence is 15 residues long. The CDR3 is CASSLKREAYGELFF. For the CDR3, the DNA is TGTGCCAGCAGCTTAAAGAGGGAAGCTTACGGGGAGCTGTTTTTT.

The gene calls are TRBV14 and TRBJ2-3; 12 nucleotides line up with TRBD2. The length of the CDR3 is 16 residues. The junction had 12 bases not matched to a gene; V was cut back by 4 bases and J by 10 bases. Germline values: CDR1 SGHDN, CDR2 FVKESK. This CDR3 is CASSPTLAGGLWAQYF. CDR3 bases: TGTGCCAGCAGCCCCACTCTAGCGGGGGGGCTTTGGGCGCAGTATTTT.

The chain uses TRBV7-9 and TRBJ2-7; 10 nucleotides agree with TRBD1. Trimming cost V 8 bases and J 6 bases; bases outside gene matches: 7. The CDR3 runs to 13 residues. In germline, CDR1 is SEHNR, CDR2 FQNEAQ (reference sequence). The CDR3 DNA reads TGTGCCAGCGGGGGGACAGGGGAGAGCGAGCAGTACTTC. Protein product: CASGGTGESEQYF.

The gene calls are TRBV10-1 and TRBJ2-3, with D perhaps TRBD2 (5 bases). Germline V gene sequence: CDR1 WNHNN, CDR2 SYGVQD (reference sequence). The ends were cut back, 2 bases at V and 4 bases at J, with 13 bases in the middle. This CDR3 has 15 residues. Here the CDR3 reads CASSEGERDSDTQYF. The CDR3 DNA follows: TGCGCCAGCAGTGAGGGGGAGCGAGACTCAGATACGCAGTATTTT.

The DNA of the CDR3 is TGTGCCAGCTCACCACAGGGAGATAGCAATCAGCCCCAGCATTTT. Translated: CASSPQGDSNQPQHF. The chain links TRBV18 to TRBJ1-5; D not resolved. The CDR3 is made up of 15 amino acids. V was clipped by 1 base and J by 0 bases, with 7 bases between them. Per germline, CDR1 KGHSH and CDR2 LQKENI.